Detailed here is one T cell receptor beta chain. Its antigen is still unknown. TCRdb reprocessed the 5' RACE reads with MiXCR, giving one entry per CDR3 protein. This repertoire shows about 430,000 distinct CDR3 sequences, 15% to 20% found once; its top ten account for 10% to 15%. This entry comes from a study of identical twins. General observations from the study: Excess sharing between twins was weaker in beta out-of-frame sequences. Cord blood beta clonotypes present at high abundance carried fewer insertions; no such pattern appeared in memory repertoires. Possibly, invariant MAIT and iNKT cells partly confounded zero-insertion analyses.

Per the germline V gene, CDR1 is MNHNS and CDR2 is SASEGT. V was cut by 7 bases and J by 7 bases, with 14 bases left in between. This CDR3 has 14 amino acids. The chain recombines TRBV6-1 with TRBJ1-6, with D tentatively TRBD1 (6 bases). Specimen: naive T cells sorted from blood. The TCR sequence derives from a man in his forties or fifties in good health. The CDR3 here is CASNLGAGNSPLHF. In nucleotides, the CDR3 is TGTGCCAGCAACCTGGGGGCAGGGAATTCACCCCTCCACTTT.